The 18 T cell receptor beta chains below were found in one sample sequenced in a study of blood T cell repertoires in COVID-19. Generated by immunoSEQ multiplex PCR, the TCRdb table keeps only in-frame clones and is missing some. The sample consists of 45,000 to 50,000 clones, more than 70% of them appearing once. Sequenced: peripheral blood. The receptors stem from a woman aged 55-70 years with acute or convalescent COVID-19.

This chain uses TRBV4-2 with TRBJ1-6, with a possible D match to TRBD1 (6 bases). Trimming removed 0 bases at V and 7 bases at J, with 13 bases between. CDR1 and CDR2 (germline): LGHNA, YNFKEQ. CDR3 size: 16 residues. For the CDR3, the DNA is TGTGCCAGCAGCCAAGAAGGGCCAGGGGTGAATTCACCCCTCCACTTT. It codes for CASSQEGPGVNSPLHF.

The V call is TRBV19, the J call TRBJ1-4; 9 bases line up with TRBD1. The V gene end was trimmed by 5 bases and the J gene end by 7 bases; junction bases not matched to a gene: 8. The CDR3 runs 15 residues. Germline V gene data show CDR1 as LNHDA and CDR2 as SQIVND (reference sequence). The CDR3 bases are TGTGCCAGTAGTTCAACCGGGACAGGGACTGAAAAACTGTTTTTT. Its protein is CASSSTGTGTEKLFF.

V gene TRBV7-9 combines with J gene TRBJ1-5; D unresolved. CDR1 and CDR2 from the germline V gene are SEHNR and FQNEAQ (reference sequence). This CDR3 has 16 residues. Trimming stripped 4 bases from V and 0 bases from J, with 13 bases between. As DNA, the CDR3 is TGTGCCAGCAGCTCAGCGTCCGGGTATAGCAATCAGCCCCAGCATTTT. Translating it yields CASSSASGYSNQPQHF.

The V gene is TRBV24-1, the J gene TRBJ2-1; D is uncertain. CDR1 and CDR2 (germline): KGHDR, SFDVKD. V shed 4 bases and J shed 10 bases, with 19 bases lying between them. The CDR3 consists of 15 residues. Here the CDR3 DNA reads TGTGCCACCAGTGACGTTCCGGGTCGGTCGAGGGAGCAGTTCTTC. It translates to CATSDVPGRSREQFF.

This clone was counted once. The gene calls are TRBV4-3 and TRBJ2-2; tentatively, D is TRBD2 (6 bases). The V gene lost 3 bases and the J gene lost 1 base, with 12 bases spanning the gap. CDR1 is LGHNA, CDR2 YSLEER, per germline. CDR3 size: 16 residues. The CDR3 DNA reads as TGCGCCAGCAGCCAGGCAAGGGACTGGAACACCGGGGAGCTGTTTTTT. Its protein is CASSQARDWNTGELFF.

This clone was seen a few times. The rearrangement links TRBV2 to TRBJ1-2; the D gene is possibly TRBD1 (5 bases). This CDR3 comprises 13 residues. CDR1 is SNHLY and CDR2 is FYNNEI in the germline V gene. Trimming left V 4 bases short and J 2 bases short, with 8 bases between. The chain's CDR3 is CASSGQPNYGYTF. CDR3 nucleotides: TGTGCCAGCAGTGGACAGCCGAACTATGGCTACACCTTC.

The chain recombines TRBV7-3 with TRBJ2-2; the match to TRBD2 covers 13 bases. The V gene's germline CDR1 is SGHTA and CDR2 FQGTGA. The CDR3 is 16 residues long. After removal of 0 bases from V and 10 bases from J, the junction contained 5 bases not matched to a gene. The CDR3 bases are TGTGCCAGCAGCTTAACGCCGGGGACTAGCGGGACGGAGCTGTTTTTT. Residues: CASSLTPGTSGTELFF.

This clone was counted once. The germline gene is not matched at one end of the junction; a read error may be the cause. As DNA, the CDR3 is TGTGCCAGCACCTTGACTAGCGGGGCGTACAATGAGCAGTTCTTC. Translating gives CASTLTSGAYNEQFF. The chain recombines TRBV5-8 with TRBJ2-1; 11 bases are shared with TRBD2. CDR1 and CDR2 (germline): SGHTS, YDEGEE. CDR3 size: 15 residues.

DNA of the CDR3: TGTGCCAGCAGTGAAGCTGGCGGATACTACGAGCAGTACTTC. This translates into CASSEAGGYYEQYF. The rearrangement links TRBV2 to TRBJ2-7; no clear D. In germline, CDR1 is SNHLY, CDR2 FYNNEI. V was cut by 0 bases and J by 3 bases, with 9 bases left in between. This CDR3 comprises 14 residues. Looking up the rest from reference TRBV2 and TRBJ2-7 gives the full variable domain: EPEVTQTPSHQVTQMGQEVILRCVPISNHLYFYWYRQILGQKVEFLVSFYNNEISEKSEIFDDQFSVERPDGSNFTLKIRSTKLEDSAMYFCASSEAGGYYEQYFGPGTRLTVT.

The V and J genes are TRBV30 and TRBJ2-2; 8 nucleotides align to TRBD1. The V segment lost 3 bases and the J segment 3 bases; nucleotides outside the gene matches: 0. The CDR3 length is 13 residues. The germline V gene has CDR1 GTSNPN and CDR2 SVGIG (reference sequence). The CDR3 region has the DNA TGTGCCTGGAGACAGGGGGACACCGGGGAGCTGTTTTTT. This gives the protein CAWRQGDTGELFF. The whole variable domain, filled in from reference TRBV30 and TRBJ2-2, reads SQTIHQWPATLVQPVGSPLSLECTVEGTSNPNLYWYRQAAGRGLQLLFYSVGIGQISSEVPQNLSASRPQDRQFILSSKKLLLSDSGFYLCAWRQGDTGELFFGEGSRLTVL.

The genes are TRBV5-5 and TRBJ1-3, with TRBD1 matching 11 bases. The CDR3 contains 17 residues. The V gene end was trimmed by 0 bases and the J gene end by 2 bases; junction bases not matched to a gene: 4. Germline CDR1 SGHKS, CDR2 YYEKEE (reference sequence). DNA for the CDR3: TGTGCCAGCAGCTTGGCCCCGGGACAGGGGGCTGGAAACACCATATATTTT. It yields the protein CASSLAPGQGAGNTIYF.

This clone was detected once. At the DNA level, this CDR3 is encoded by other sequences in the same sample as well. This sequence joins TRBV6-5 and TRBJ1-1; a possible D gene is TRBD1 (5 bases). The V end lost 2 bases, the J end lost 8 bases, and 9 bases lay between the germline ends. The CDR3 spans 12 residues. CDR1 is MNHEY, CDR2 SVGAGI, per germline. The CDR3 loop is CASSYGQGEAFF. The CDR3 DNA sequence: TGTGCCAGCAGTTACGGGCAGGGAGAAGCTTTCTTT.

This clone came up once. The J gene is TRBJ1-2, the V gene TRBV7-8; 12 positions agree with TRBD1. CDR1 is SGHVS and CDR2 is FQNEAQ in the germline V gene. The CDR3 runs to 18 residues. Trimming at V came to 5 bases and at J to 6 bases, leaving 16 bases not matched to a gene. The CDR3 DNA follows: TGTGCCAGCAGCCTGAGACGGGTTACCGGGACAGGGGGCGATGGCTACACCTTC. It yields the protein CASSLRRVTGTGGDGYTF.

This clone was seen just once. The chain is built from TRBV7-8 and TRBJ1-1, with 8 bases identical to TRBD1. CDR1 and CDR2 (germline): SGHVS, FQNEAQ. The CDR3 is 15 residues long. After removal of 5 bases from V and 4 bases from J, the junction contained 9 bases not matched to a gene. The CDR3 DNA reads TGTGCCAGCAGCCCTTGGACAGGGTCGGCCACTGAAGCTTTCTTT. It specifies CASSPWTGSATEAFF.

The V call is TRBV6-5, the J call TRBJ1-2; D call uncertain. The germline V gene encodes CDR1 MNHEY and CDR2 SVGAGI. CDR3 length: 14 residues. Trimming took 6 bases from V and 2 from J, leaving 13 bases between them. The CDR3 DNA reads as TGTGCCAGCAGAAGGAGAGGGCTCAACTATGGCTACACCTTC. It specifies CASRRRGLNYGYTF.

This chain connects TRBV3-1 (or the pseudogene TRBV3-2) to TRBJ2-7, with 7 positions matching TRBD1. The CDR3 sequence is 14 residues long. J lost 3 bases, V lost 1 base, and 3 bases had no gene match. The germline V gene encodes CDR1 LGHDT and CDR2 YNNKEL (reference sequence). For the CDR3, the DNA is TGTGCCAGCAGCCAAGCGGGACAGATCTACGAGCAGTACTTC. It is translated as CASSQAGQIYEQYF.

The chain links TRBV24-1 to TRBJ2-2; TRBD1 matches 7 bases. J was trimmed by 3 bases and V by 9 bases; bases with no gene match: 6. Germline CDR1 is KGHDR and CDR2 is SFDVKD. This CDR3 has 14 residues. The chain's CDR3 is CATPGTVDTGELFF. CDR3 nucleotides: TGTGCCACCCCCGGGACAGTAGACACCGGGGAGCTGTTTTTT.

The chain links TRBV11-2 to TRBJ2-7, with D unclear. This CDR3 has 16 amino acids. V was cut by 3 bases and J by 0 bases, with 15 bases left in between. The germline gives CDR1 SGHAT, CDR2 FQNNGV. The CDR3 nucleotides are TGTGCCAGCAGCTTGGGCCCTCCTGGCAGCTCCTACGAGCAGTACTTC. It codes for CASSLGPPGSSYEQYF.